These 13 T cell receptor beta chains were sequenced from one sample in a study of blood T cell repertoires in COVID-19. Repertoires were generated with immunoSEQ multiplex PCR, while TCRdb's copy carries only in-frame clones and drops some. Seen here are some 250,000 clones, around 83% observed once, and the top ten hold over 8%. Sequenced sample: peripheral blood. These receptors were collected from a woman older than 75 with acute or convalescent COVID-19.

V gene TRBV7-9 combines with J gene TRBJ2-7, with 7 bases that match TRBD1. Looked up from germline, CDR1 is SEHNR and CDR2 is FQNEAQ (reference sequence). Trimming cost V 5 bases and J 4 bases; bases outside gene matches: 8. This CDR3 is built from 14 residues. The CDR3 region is CASSRWGQLYEQYF. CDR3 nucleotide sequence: TGTGCCAGCAGCAGGTGGGGACAGCTATACGAGCAGTACTTC.

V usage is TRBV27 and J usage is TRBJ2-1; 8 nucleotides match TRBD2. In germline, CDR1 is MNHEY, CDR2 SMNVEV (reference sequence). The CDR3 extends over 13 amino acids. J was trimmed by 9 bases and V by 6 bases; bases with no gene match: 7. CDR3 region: CASSSGGASEQFF. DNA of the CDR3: TGTGCCAGCAGCTCCGGGGGGGCGAGTGAGCAGTTCTTC.

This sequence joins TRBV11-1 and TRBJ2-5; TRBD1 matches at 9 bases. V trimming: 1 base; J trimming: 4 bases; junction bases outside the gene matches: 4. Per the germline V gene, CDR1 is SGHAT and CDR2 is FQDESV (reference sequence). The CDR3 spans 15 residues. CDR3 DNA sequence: TGTGCCAGCAGCTTAGGAGGACAGGGGTCAGAGACCCAGTACTTC. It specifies CASSLGGQGSETQYF.

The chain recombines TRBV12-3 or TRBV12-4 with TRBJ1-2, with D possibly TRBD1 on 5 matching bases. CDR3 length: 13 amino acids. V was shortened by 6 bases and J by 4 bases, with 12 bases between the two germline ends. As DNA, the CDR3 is TGTGCCAGCAGCTCTGGGACTGTCTATGGCTACACCTTC. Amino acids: CASSSGTVYGYTF.

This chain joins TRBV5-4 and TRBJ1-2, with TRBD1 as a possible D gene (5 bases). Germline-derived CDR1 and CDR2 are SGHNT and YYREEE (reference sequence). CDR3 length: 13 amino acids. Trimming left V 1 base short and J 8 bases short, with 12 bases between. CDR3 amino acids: CASSLRGGGGYTF. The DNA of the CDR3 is TGTGCCAGCAGCTTGCGGGGGGGAGGCGGCTACACCTTC.

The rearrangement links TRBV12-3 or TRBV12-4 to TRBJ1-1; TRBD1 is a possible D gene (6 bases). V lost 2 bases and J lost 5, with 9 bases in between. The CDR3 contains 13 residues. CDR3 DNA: TGTGCCAGCAGTTTACAGGGGTGGACTGAAGCTTTCTTT. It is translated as CASSLQGWTEAFF.

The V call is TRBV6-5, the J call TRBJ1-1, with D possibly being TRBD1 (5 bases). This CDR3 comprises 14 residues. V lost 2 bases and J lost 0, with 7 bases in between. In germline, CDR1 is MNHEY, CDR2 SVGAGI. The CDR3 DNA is TGTGCCAGCAGTTACGACAGACTGAACACTGAAGCTTTCTTT. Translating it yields CASSYDRLNTEAFF.

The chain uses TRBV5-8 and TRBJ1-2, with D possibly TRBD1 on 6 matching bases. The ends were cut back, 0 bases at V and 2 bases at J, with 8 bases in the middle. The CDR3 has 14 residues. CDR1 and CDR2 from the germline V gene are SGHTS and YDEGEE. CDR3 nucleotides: TGTGCCAGCAGCTTGGACACAGGGAACTATGGCTACACCTTC. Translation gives CASSLDTGNYGYTF.

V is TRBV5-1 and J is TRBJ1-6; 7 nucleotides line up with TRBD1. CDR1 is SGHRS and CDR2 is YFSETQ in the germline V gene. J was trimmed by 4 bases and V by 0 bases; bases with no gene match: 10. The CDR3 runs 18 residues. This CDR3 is CASSLANRGALYNSPLHF. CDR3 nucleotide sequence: TGCGCCAGCAGCTTGGCGAACAGGGGAGCCCTTTATAATTCACCCCTCCACTTT.

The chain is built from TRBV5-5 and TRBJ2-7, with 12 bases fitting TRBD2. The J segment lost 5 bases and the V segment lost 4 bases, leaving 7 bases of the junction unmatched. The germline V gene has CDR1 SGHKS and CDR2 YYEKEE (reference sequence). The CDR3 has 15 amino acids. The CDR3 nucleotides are TGTGCCAGCAGCCTAATGACTAGCGGGGGCCACGAGCAGTACTTC. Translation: CASSLMTSGGHEQYF.

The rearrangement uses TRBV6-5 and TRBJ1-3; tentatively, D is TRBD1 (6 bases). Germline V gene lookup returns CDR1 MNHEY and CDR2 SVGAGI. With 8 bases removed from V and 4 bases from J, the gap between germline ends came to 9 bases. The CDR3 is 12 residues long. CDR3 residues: CASGGQGNTIYF. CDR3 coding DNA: TGTGCCAGCGGAGGACAGGGAAACACCATATATTTT.

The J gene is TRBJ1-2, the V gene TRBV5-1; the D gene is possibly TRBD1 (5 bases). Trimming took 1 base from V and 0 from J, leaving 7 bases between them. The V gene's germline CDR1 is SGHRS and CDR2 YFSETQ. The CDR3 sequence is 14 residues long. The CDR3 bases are TGCGCCAGCAGCTTGTTGGGGCCTAACTATGGCTACACCTTC. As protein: CASSLLGPNYGYTF.

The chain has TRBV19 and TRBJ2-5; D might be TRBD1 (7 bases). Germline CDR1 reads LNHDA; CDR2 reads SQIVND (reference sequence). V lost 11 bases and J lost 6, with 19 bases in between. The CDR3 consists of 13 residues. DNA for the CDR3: TGTGCCTGCAGCCAGGGGGGCTCGAAGACCCAGTACTTC. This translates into CACSQGGSKTQYF.